This T cell receptor beta chain was observed in a study of Graves' ophthalmopathy and Graves' hyperthyroidism (dated by TCRdb to the late 2010s). With regard to the full study: Peripheral blood was collected at initial diagnosis, before any treatment. In total, 135 blood samples were TCR-sequenced: 40 to 45 ophthalmopathy, some 75 hyperthyroidism and roughly 17 hyperthyroidism-to-ophthalmopathy patients. An independent validation cohort was composed of some 19 hyperthyroidism patients and 15 to 17 patients who later progressed from hyperthyroidism to ophthalmopathy. To explore V-J signatures distinguishing ophthalmopathy from hyperthyroidism, a discovery set of about a hundred patients (fewer than 45 ophthalmopathy, around 55 stable hyperthyroidism) was enrolled. In roughly 6 hyperthyroidism patients, T-cell repertoires of thyroid tissue and blood were compared. For training and testing, the 100 or so patients in the discovery cohort were randomly divided in a 7:3 ratio. Once sampling was done, hyperthyroidism patients were given methimazole at a starting dose of 30 mg daily, while ophthalmopathy patients were given high-dose intravenous methylprednisolone. To tell Graves' ophthalmopathy apart from Graves' hyperthyroidism, and to predict which patients would progress to ophthalmopathy, the study relied on TCR beta repertoire signatures.

This clonotype has only a few counts. Its antigen specificity is not known. No much larger clonotype is one base removed from it; base qualities were not supplied. For repertoire sequencing, TCR beta CDR3 regions were amplified from RNA transcripts. A first-round RT-PCR used HTBI primers with the Qiagen OneStep RT-PCR kit, followed by a second-round multiplex PCR, size selection and purification. Libraries were sequenced paired-end with 100 bp reads on an Illumina HiSeq2000. In the paper's pipeline: Reads were processed with SOAPnuke, discarding reads with adapters, uncalled bases, mean Phred below 15, or no exact constant-primer or identifier match. High-quality paired reads were merged with COPE v1.2.5. Unique nucleotide sequences were defined as clonotypes and aligned to IMGT TRB V, D and J references using MiTCR v1.1. The analysis was limited to V-J combinations with a frequency above 0.0001, which together covered approximately 99% of the repertoires. For each V-J combination, a TCR clonal expansion and chaos score was defined as the ratio of F50 clonal expansion to chaos observed in the TCRdist matrix. Welch's t-statistics and random forest were used to reduce the features to about twelve V-J combinations, which were then used as input to a naive Bayes classifier. The similarity between thyroid and blood repertoires was quantified using the Morisita-Horn index. Starting from the raw public reads, TCRdb applied fastp trimming at Q25, assembled clones with MiXCR and retained in-frame beta chains. Identical CDR3 proteins give one entry, which carries the most common genes and DNA. TCRdb, rather than the study authors, made the V and J calls. Here the sample has hundreds of thousands of distinct CDR3 sequences; more than 20% occur a single time. The ten largest account for under 3% of the sample.

Results and caveats for the whole study, not just this receptor: Most expanded thyroid clonotypes with a frequency above 0.001 also appeared in blood, which suggests that blood repertoires may reflect the immune response in the thyroid. In validation, the model predicted ophthalmopathy progression with about 71% sensitivity and around 72% specificity; 12 predicted patients were CT-confirmed with GO in a median of about 6.2 months. No statistical method was used to set the sample size in advance, and the investigators knew which group each participant was assigned to. Ophthalmopathy was separated from stable hyperthyroidism by the 13-signature model with around 88% sensitivity and 81.08% specificity in cross-validation and with 80%/75% in the test set.

Hyperthyroidism was considered stable if no progression to ophthalmopathy occurred within 18 months of follow-up. Hyperthyroidism patients were newly diagnosed, with disease duration under 2 months, and aged 18 to 65 years. Patients with other autoimmune diseases, uncontrolled infections, pregnancy or lactation were excluded. Clinical symptoms, serum thyroxine, TRAb, thyroid ultrasound and orbital computed tomography formed the basis of the diagnosis. PBMCs were isolated from 10 ml of fresh peripheral blood by Ficoll-Paque density gradient centrifugation. Trizol reagent was used to extract the total RNA, and its quality was then checked on an Agilent 2100 Bioanalyzer. The TCR was taken from a woman aged 18-29 years with stable Graves' hyperthyroidism. Donor details come from another sample of the same person, matched by shared clones. Sample: peripheral blood.

DNA sequence: TGTGCCAGCAGTTTAAATACAGGGGGCGAGATTAACACTGAAGCTTTCTTT. It is translated as CASSLNTGGEINTEAFF. The V and J genes are TRBV28 and TRBJ1-1; 9 middle bases align to TRBD1. Sequences MDHEN (CDR1) and SYDVKM (CDR2) are obtained from the germline V gene. V is cut back by 2 bases and J by 2 bases, with 9 bases in the junction unmatched. The CDR3 covers 17 residues, taking in both the cysteine and the phenylalanine. CDR3 DNA is the only sequence kept; it has 51 bases, read in frame from the first base.